Included here is one TCR beta chain sequence, with context. What it binds is unknown. This may come from a read error, since a much larger clone is one base off. The CDR3 consists of 15 residues. Germline V gene data show CDR1 as SNHLY and CDR2 as FYNNEI. This sample was taken from a study of T cells in Graves' hyperthyroidism and ophthalmopathy. Amplification targeted TCR beta CDR3 regions from RNA transcripts. In the first-round RT-PCR of the TCR CDR3, the HTBI primer set was used. TCRdb independently ran MiXCR on the multiplex PCR reads; one entry per CDR3 protein. The data contain 640,000 or so distinct CDR3 sequences, about 15% of them seen just once; the ten biggest clones take up 4.3%. Diagnoses rested on clinical symptoms, serum thyroxine and TRAb, thyroid ultrasound and orbital computed tomography. Source material for PBMCs was more than 7.5 ml fresh peripheral blood. Study-wide findings and caveats: Blood also contained most expanded thyroid clonotypes above 0.001.

This sequence was found in a woman in her 40s with Graves' ophthalmopathy. Sequenced sample: blood. The gene calls are TRBV2 and TRBJ1-3, with TRBD1 matching over 8 bases. This CDR3 reads CASSRQGLSGITIYF. Written as DNA, the CDR3 is TGTGCCAGCAGCAGACAGGGGCTCTCTGGAATCACCATATATTTT.